This T cell receptor beta chain is drawn from a study of T cells in Graves' hyperthyroidism and ophthalmopathy. Study-level findings and limits: Most expanded thyroid clonotypes above 0.001 also appeared in blood.

Stable Graves' hyperthyroidism meant no ophthalmopathy progression within 18 months. The PBMCs were taken from approximately 9.7 ml of fresh peripheral blood. The CDR3 is 17 amino acids. Germline V lookup: CDR1 MDHEN, CDR2 SYDVKM. Trimming took 4 bases from V and 4 from J, leaving 23 bases between them. Regions amplified from RNA transcripts were the TCR beta CDR3 regions. RT-PCR in the first round (using the HTBI primer set) targeted the TCR CDR3. From the multiplex PCR reads, TCRdb called clonotypes with MiXCR, one entry per CDR3 protein. The sample includes under 450,000 distinct CDR3 sequences, 15% to 18% seen only once; the top ten take about 14%. The table lists this clonotype with a few counts. Its antigen is not known.

The chain uses TRBV28 and TRBJ2-7, with D possibly called TRBD1 or TRBD2 (5 bases each). The TCR originated in a woman in her late teens or twenties with Graves' hyperthyroidism. The specimen sequenced was blood. The CDR3 spells CASSSGRALEGSYEQYF. The CDR3 coding sequence is TGTGCCAGCAGTTCAGGCCGGGCCCTCGAGGGGAGTTACGAGCAGTACTTC.